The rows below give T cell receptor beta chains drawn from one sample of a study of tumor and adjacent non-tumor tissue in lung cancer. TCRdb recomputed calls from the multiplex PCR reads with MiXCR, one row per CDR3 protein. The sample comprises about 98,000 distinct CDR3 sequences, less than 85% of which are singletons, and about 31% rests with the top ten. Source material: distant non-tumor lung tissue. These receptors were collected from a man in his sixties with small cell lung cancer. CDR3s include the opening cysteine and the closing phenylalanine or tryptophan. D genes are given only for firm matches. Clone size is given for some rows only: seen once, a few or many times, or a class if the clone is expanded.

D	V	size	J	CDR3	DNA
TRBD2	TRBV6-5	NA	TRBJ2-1	CASSHSIWGLADNEQFF	TGTGCTAGCAGTCACTCGATTTGGGGACTAGCGGACAATGAGCAGTTCTTC
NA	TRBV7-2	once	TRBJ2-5	CTSSLDTIQETQYF	TGTACCAGCAGCTTAGATACGATCCAAGAGACCCAGTACTTC
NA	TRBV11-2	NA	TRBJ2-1	CASSLEGFTTWGYMAEQFF	TGTGCCAGTAGCTTAGAGGGGTTTACGACATGGGGCTATATGGCTGAGCAGTTCTTC
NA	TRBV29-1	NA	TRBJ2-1	CSVERRGRGYNEQFF	TGCAGCGTTGAACGTCGAGGTAGGGGGTATAATGAGCAGTTCTTC
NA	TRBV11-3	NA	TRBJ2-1	CVSSIKNEDEQFF	TGTGTCAGCAGTATAAAGAATGAGGATGAGCAGTTCTTC
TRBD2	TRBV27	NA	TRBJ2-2	CASSSLADPGWELFF	TGTGCCAGCAGTTCCCTAGCGGACCCAGGCTGGGAGCTGTTTTTT
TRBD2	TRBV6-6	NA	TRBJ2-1	CASSSRGLGERDEQFF	TGTGCCAGCAGTTCCAGGGGACTAGGGGAACGGGATGAGCAGTTCTTC
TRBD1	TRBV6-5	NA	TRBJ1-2	CTSWDTGVGYGYTF	TGTACCAGCTGGGATACAGGGGTGGGGTATGGCTACACCTTC
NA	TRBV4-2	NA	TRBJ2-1	CAGSQDGHNEQFF	TGTGCCGGCAGCCAAGATGGACACAATGAGCAGTTCTTC
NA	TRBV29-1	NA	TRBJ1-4	CKGWGLLGKLVF	TGCAAGGGATGGGGACTGCTGGGAAAATTGGTTTTT
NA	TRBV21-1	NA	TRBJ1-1	CTSSKKYTEAFF	TGTACCAGCAGCAAAAAGTACACTGAAGCTTTCTTT
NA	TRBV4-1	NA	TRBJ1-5	CASSQGMSQSQHF	TGCGCCAGCAGTCAAGGGATGTCTCAGTCCCAGCATTTT
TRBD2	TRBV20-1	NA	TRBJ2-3	CIAQGPAGRIDKQYF	TGCATTGCTCAAGGGCCAGCGGGACGGATAGATAAGCAGTATTTT
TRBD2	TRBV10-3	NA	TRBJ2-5	CAISDLLAGASKETHYF	TGTGCCATCAGTGATTTACTAGCGGGAGCTAGCAAAGAGACCCACTACTTC
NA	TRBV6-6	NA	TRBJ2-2	CANRTSNTEELFF	TGTGCCAACAGGACGAGTAACACCGAGGAGCTGTTTTTT
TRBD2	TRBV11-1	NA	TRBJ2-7	CASSLSEGSGRADEQCF	TGTGCCAGCAGCCTCTCAGAAGGTAGTGGGAGGGCCGACGAGCAGTGCTTC